The 32 T cell receptor beta chains below come from one sample, sequenced in a study of blood T cell repertoires in COVID-19. Sequencing was performed with immunoSEQ multiplex PCR; in TCRdb, only in-frame clones are kept and a portion is missing. The sample has 280,000 or so clones; about 85% are singletons. Specimen: peripheral blood. Receptor source: a human donor in a cohort sampled during active COVID-19.

The J gene is TRBJ2-1, the V gene TRBV15, with TRBD1 identical over 7 bases. Germline values: CDR1 LNHNV, CDR2 YYDKDF (reference sequence). V trimming: 3 bases; J trimming: 7 bases; junction bases outside the gene matches: 3. There are 13 residues in the CDR3. The CDR3 DNA reads TGTGCCACCAGCAGGGACAGGAGGAATGAGCAGTTCTTC. Residues: CATSRDRRNEQFF.

V and J are TRBV7-9 and TRBJ2-7; D possibly corresponds to TRBD2 (5 bases). This CDR3 is built from 14 residues. V gave up 5 bases and J gave up 2 bases, with 13 bases separating them. Germline lookup yields CDR1 SEHNR and CDR2 FQNEAQ (reference sequence). CDR3 loop: CASSRAGSTYEQYF. DNA for the CDR3: TGTGCCAGCAGCCGGGCGGGCAGTACCTACGAGCAGTACTTC.

The gene calls are TRBV28 and TRBJ2-6; a weak D match, TRBD2 (6 bases). In germline, CDR1 is MDHEN, CDR2 SYDVKM. The ends were cut back, 8 bases at V and 1 base at J, with 6 bases in the middle. The length of the CDR3 is 13 residues. This chain's CDR3 is CASGTSGANVLTF. The CDR3 DNA is TGTGCCAGCGGGACTTCTGGGGCCAACGTCCTGACTTTC.

The chain combines TRBV24-1 with TRBJ2-5; D is undetermined. Deletions cut 6 bases from V and 3 bases from J, with 10 bases between. This CDR3 comprises 13 residues. Germline V CDR1 and CDR2: KGHDR, SFDVKD. The chain's CDR3 is CATSNGGKETQYF. The DNA of the CDR3 is TGTGCCACCAGTAACGGCGGAAAAGAGACCCAGTACTTC.

This clone has just one count. As DNA, the CDR3 is TGTGCCAGCAGCATAGGACAGAGTAGCAATCAGCCCCAGCATTTT. Protein: CASSIGQSSNQPQHF. The chain uses TRBV7-9 and TRBJ1-5; D perhaps matches TRBD1 (6 bases). CDR3 length: 15 residues. From germline, CDR1 is SEHNR and CDR2 FQNEAQ (reference sequence). Deletions cut 5 bases from V and 0 bases from J, with 11 bases between.

The CDR3 DNA sequence: TGTGCCAGCAGCGTGGGACAGCATCGTGGCTACACCTTC. This codes for CASSVGQHRGYTF. The rearrangement uses TRBV5-6 and TRBJ1-2, with TRBD1 matching over 7 bases. The trim removed 4 bases at V and 7 bases at J, leaving 7 bases unmatched. The germline CDR1 and CDR2 sequences are SGHDT and YYEEEE. This CDR3 spans 13 amino acids.

This clone was recorded only once. The chain couples TRBV6-5 to TRBJ1-1; 9 bases are a match to TRBD1. The germline V gene encodes CDR1 MNHEY and CDR2 SVGAGI. The J segment lost 1 base and the V segment lost 10 bases, leaving 10 bases of the junction unmatched. This CDR3 has 15 residues. Here the CDR3 DNA reads TGTGCCACGCGTTATCGGACAGGGGCGAACACTGAAGCTTTCTTT. It is translated as CATRYRTGANTEAFF.

This chain joins TRBV5-1 and TRBJ2-7; D remains unclear. V was trimmed by 1 base and J by 5 bases, leaving 7 bases between them. This CDR3 is built from 12 residues. Per germline, CDR1 SGHRS and CDR2 YFSETQ. CDR3 coding DNA: TGCGCCAGCAGCTTGATGTTAGACGAGCAGTACTTC. Protein: CASSLMLDEQYF.

The chain employs TRBV6-6 and TRBJ2-5; D is possibly TRBD2 (6 bases). The V end lost 2 bases, the J end lost 4 bases, and 14 bases lay between the germline ends. Germline lookup yields CDR1 MNHNY and CDR2 SVGAGI (reference sequence). The CDR3 sequence is 15 residues long. CDR3 in amino acids: CASSYRSRGRETQYF. The DNA of the CDR3 is TGTGCCAGCAGTTACCGATCCCGGGGGAGAGAGACCCAGTACTTC.

The chain links TRBV11-2 to TRBJ2-1, with D maybe TRBD2 (6 bases). V lost 2 bases to trimming and J lost 5 bases, with 19 bases between them. The germline V gene encodes CDR1 SGHAT and CDR2 FQNNGV. The CDR3 has 17 residues. The CDR3 nucleotides are TGTGCCAGCAGCTTAAGACTAGGCCGAGCGACAAACAATGAGCAGTTCTTC. It encodes CASSLRLGRATNNEQFF. Full variable domain (remainder filled in from reference TRBV11-2 and TRBJ2-1): EAGVAQSPRYKIIEKRQSVAFWCNPISGHATLYWYQQILGQGPKLLIQFQNNGVVDDSQLPKDRFSAERLKGVDSTLKIQPAKLEDSAVYLCASSLRLGRATNNEQFFGPGTRLTVL.

V and J are TRBV12-3 or TRBV12-4 and TRBJ2-7; D is perhaps TRBD1 (5 bases). The CDR3 totals 12 residues. Trimming pared 6 bases from V and 4 bases from J, leaving 10 bases between. For the CDR3, the DNA is TGTGCCAGCAGCTTGACAGTGTACGAGCAGTACTTC. Translating it yields CASSLTVYEQYF.

This chain joins TRBV18 and TRBJ2-7, with 8 bases matching TRBD1. Per the germline V gene, CDR1 is KGHSH and CDR2 is LQKENI. There are 15 residues in the CDR3. J lost 1 base, V lost 4 bases, and 6 bases had no gene match. CDR3 DNA sequence: TGTGCCAGCTCACTACGGACAGGGAGTTCCTACGAGCAGTACTTC. Amino acids: CASSLRTGSSYEQYF.

The table lists this clone with a count of one. This sequence joins TRBV27 and TRBJ2-1; the match to TRBD1 covers 9 bases. Per the germline V gene, CDR1 is MNHEY and CDR2 is SMNVEV (reference sequence). There are 16 residues in the CDR3. The V and J ends lost 5 bases and 3 bases, in that order; junction bases with no gene match: 8. The DNA for the CDR3 is TGTGCCAGCAGTATCCACAGGGGGCTCGACTACAATGAGCAGTTCTTC. This encodes CASSIHRGLDYNEQFF.

For this clone: One end of the junction fails to match germline, which may point to a read error. The J gene is TRBJ2-7, the V gene TRBV5-5, with D possibly matching TRBD2 (6 bases). This CDR3 has 14 amino acids. Per the germline V gene, CDR1 is SGHKS and CDR2 is YYEKEE (reference sequence). DNA of the CDR3: TGTGCCAGCAGCTTCGGGGGTCAAGGCTACCAGCAGTACTTC. This codes for CASSFGGQGYQQYF.

The chain carries TRBV2 and TRBJ1-2, with D possibly matching TRBD1 (5 bases). This CDR3 has 14 residues. Trimming shortened V by 8 bases and J by 7 bases, and 20 bases separated the two germline ends. Germline-derived CDR1 and CDR2 are SNHLY and FYNNEI. The CDR3 DNA is TGTGCCAGCGGTAAGGGAGGGGACTATAGTGGCTACACCTTC. Amino acids: CASGKGGDYSGYTF.

CDR3 DNA: TGTGCCAGAAGTTCATGTGCGGGAAAACTGTTTTTT. Translated: CARSSCAGKLFF. V is TRBV19 and J is TRBJ1-4; D uncertain. The CDR3 loop spans 12 amino acids. Germline V CDR1 and CDR2: LNHDA, SQIVND (reference sequence). V was shortened by 9 bases and J by 10 bases, with 15 bases between the two germline ends.

This clone came up once. The chain has TRBV11-2 and TRBJ1-1; D remains unclear. From germline, CDR1 is SGHAT and CDR2 FQNNGV. The CDR3 has 13 amino acids. Trimming left V 6 bases short and J 8 bases short, with 16 bases between. The CDR3 sequence is CASRTLAGAEAFF. The CDR3 bases are TGTGCCAGCAGGACCTTGGCAGGTGCGGAAGCTTTCTTT.

A note on this clone: This CDR3 is also generated by other DNA sequences in the sample. The chain recombines TRBV18 with TRBJ1-1; D possibly corresponds to TRBD1 (5 bases). The CDR3 has 13 amino acids. The germline V gene has CDR1 KGHSH and CDR2 LQKENI. The germline V and J ends were trimmed by 6 bases and 1 base, with 9 bases remaining between them. CDR3 in DNA: TGTGCCAGCTCCTTCGACAGGAACACTGAAGCTTTCTTT. Its protein is CASSFDRNTEAFF.

This clone has a handful of counts. The V call is TRBV19, the J call TRBJ2-7; 13 bases align to TRBD2. CDR1 is LNHDA and CDR2 is SQIVND in the germline V gene (reference sequence). This CDR3 is 17 amino acids long. Unmatched junction bases numbered 5, after V lost 3 bases and J lost 0 bases. The CDR3 here is CASSIAGTSGTSYEQYF. CDR3 sequence (DNA): TGTGCCAGTAGTATTGCAGGGACTAGCGGGACCTCCTACGAGCAGTACTTC.

This chain connects TRBV19 to TRBJ2-2; D is possibly TRBD2 (5 bases). The CDR3 consists of 14 residues. Per germline, CDR1 LNHDA and CDR2 SQIVND (reference sequence). Deletions cut 7 bases from V and 5 bases from J, with 14 bases between. The CDR3 sequence: CASKPGRRTGELFF. CDR3 nucleotides: TGTGCCAGTAAGCCCGGTCGGAGGACCGGGGAGCTGTTTTTT.

This chain connects TRBV30 to TRBJ2-3; D ambiguous. This CDR3 comprises 13 residues. Germline loops: CDR1 GTSNPN, CDR2 SVGIG (reference sequence). V lost 2 bases and J lost 2, with 8 bases in between. The CDR3 loop is CAWSMSTTDTQYF. CDR3 nucleotides: TGTGCCTGGAGTATGAGCACCACAGATACGCAGTATTTT. Variable domain in full (rest from reference TRBV30 and TRBJ2-3): SQTIHQWPATLVQPVGSPLSLECTVEGTSNPNLYWYRQAAGRGLQLLFYSVGIGQISSEVPQNLSASRPQDRQFILSSKKLLLSDSGFYLCAWSMSTTDTQYFGPGTRLTVL.

The rearrangement joins TRBV12-3 or TRBV12-4 to TRBJ1-3; D not resolved. The V gene lost 6 bases and the J gene lost 1 base, with 7 bases spanning the gap. The CDR3 is made up of 13 amino acids. As DNA, the CDR3 is TGTGCCAGCAGCGGGAGTTCTGGAAACACCATATATTTT. This gives the protein CASSGSSGNTIYF.

In this sample, this clone turned up a few times. CDR3 coding DNA: TGTGCCAGCAGTTTTACGCGGGGCCGAAGGAATGAGCAGTTCTTC. It encodes CASSFTRGRRNEQFF. J is TRBJ2-1 and V is TRBV28; a possible D gene is TRBD2 (6 bases). Germline V lookup: CDR1 MDHEN, CDR2 SYDVKM. The CDR3 length is 15 residues. V was pared by 3 bases and J by 7 bases, with 16 bases between.

J is TRBJ2-5 and V is TRBV5-5; possibly TRBD1 for D (6 bases). V shed 0 bases and J shed 5 bases, with 8 bases lying between them. The CDR3 has 13 residues. From germline, CDR1 is SGHKS and CDR2 YYEKEE (reference sequence). The DNA for the CDR3 is TGTGCCAGCAGCTTGGACAGGGCGGAGACCCAGTACTTC. As protein: CASSLDRAETQYF.

CDR3 region: CASSNGGLEGGNNEQFF. As DNA, the CDR3 is TGTGCCAGCAGCAATGGTGGACTGGAGGGAGGCAACAATGAGCAGTTCTTC. The rearrangement uses TRBV21-1 and TRBJ2-1; the table assigns TRBD2, which was not confirmed against the DNA. TRBV21-1 is designated a pseudogene. The CDR3 loop spans 17 amino acids.

V and J are TRBV23-1 and TRBJ2-5; no clear D gene. TRBV23-1 counts as an open reading frame of uncertain function. V was cut by 0 bases and J by 1 base, with 6 bases left in between. The CDR3 loop spans 14 amino acids. In DNA, the CDR3 is TGCGCCAGCAGTCAATCAGACACCCAAGAGACCCAGTACTTC. Its translation: CASSQSDTQETQYF.

The rearrangement uses TRBV27 and TRBJ2-1; 8 bases are shared with TRBD2. Germline-derived CDR1 and CDR2 are MNHEY and SMNVEV (reference sequence). V lost 3 bases and J lost 7; bases outside the gene matches: 11. The CDR3 runs 16 residues. The CDR3 region is CASSLYNGRAGNEQFF. CDR3 nucleotides: TGTGCCAGCAGTTTGTACAACGGGAGGGCCGGGAATGAGCAGTTCTTC.

The CDR3 region has the DNA TGTGCCAGCAGCCTCTCCTACGAGCAGTACTTC. Translation: CASSLSYEQYF. The chain recombines TRBV7-2 with TRBJ2-7; D call uncertain. Germline V gives CDR1 SGHTA, CDR2 FQGNSA. The CDR3 spans 11 residues. V lost 5 bases and J 0 bases, leaving 2 bases between the germline ends. The full variable domain, its missing parts supplied by reference TRBV7-2 and TRBJ2-7, is GAGVSQSPSNKVTEKGKDVELRCDPISGHTALYWYRQSLGQGLEFLIYFQGNSAPDKSGLPSDRFSAERTGGSVSTLTIQRTQQEDSAVYLCASSLSYEQYFGPGTRLTVT.

The genes are TRBV3-1 (or the pseudogene TRBV3-2) and TRBJ2-1; unclear D gene. Deletions cut 1 base from V and 2 bases from J, with 12 bases between. Germline V CDR1 and CDR2: LGHDT, YNNKEL (reference sequence). This CDR3 contains 16 residues. CDR3 DNA: TGTGCCAGCAGCCAAGCCCCGTGGAGACCCTACAATGAGCAGTTCTTC. Its protein product is CASSQAPWRPYNEQFF.

The chain joins TRBV9 to TRBJ1-4; TRBD1 agrees at 8 bases. CDR3 size: 16 residues. V dropped 5 bases and J dropped 7; count of bases not matched to a gene: 13. Germline V gives CDR1 SGDLS, CDR2 YYNGEE. The CDR3 spells CASSRWGTGGGEKLFF. The CDR3 DNA sequence: TGTGCCAGCAGTCGATGGGGGACAGGAGGAGGTGAAAAACTGTTTTTT.

V and J are TRBV28 and TRBJ1-1; 8 bases are shared with TRBD1. V trimming: 3 bases; J trimming: 6 bases; junction bases outside the gene matches: 18. The CDR3 runs 18 residues. In germline, CDR1 is MDHEN, CDR2 SYDVKM. The CDR3 DNA reads TGTGCCAGCAGTTTTTCTGGCAGGGGGCGCGGCTCATCGGCTGAAGCTTTCTTT. This codes for CASSFSGRGRGSSAEAFF.

The chain carries TRBV28 and TRBJ2-5, with D maybe TRBD2 (5 bases). The V end was cut by 4 bases, the J end by 9 bases, with 15 bases between. The germline V gene has CDR1 MDHEN and CDR2 SYDVKM. This CDR3 spans 13 amino acids. CDR3 residues: CASSSFLNGAQYF. The CDR3 DNA is TGTGCCAGCAGTTCCTTCCTAAACGGGGCCCAGTACTTC.